The clone carrying this T cell receptor beta chain was detected a few times. Its antigen is undetermined. Trimming shortened V by 2 bases and J by 8 bases, and 3 bases separated the two germline ends. This CDR3 has 11 amino acids. From germline, CDR1 is SNHLY and CDR2 FYNNEI. Averaging approximately 0.11 L, one heparinised blood draw was given by each donor. Via the markers CD45RO/CCR7/CD25/CD127/CD95/CD27, stem cell-like memory, regulatory, central memory and naive CD4+ cells were sorted. The data are from a study of beta chain features in type 1 diabetes. Study-wide results and limits: Any HLA type influence on TCRB rearrangement was left unresolved here. Amplification by PCR could prefer shorter templates, with the same effect in patients and controls. Shorter TCRB CDR3s, moderately but significantly so, were found in Type 1 diabetes patients in all four CD4+ subsets.

All of the isolated RNA was reverse transcribed, so expressed TCRB transcripts were sequenced. TCRdb's copy holds only in-frame clones and misses some; the assay was immunoSEQ multiplex PCR. The profile shows hundreds of thousands of clones, about 14% of them singletons. The rearrangement joins TRBV2 to TRBJ1-4; no firm D call. The sequencing sample was made of naive CD4+ T cells from blood. The sequence came from a man aged 18 to 29 with type 1 diabetes. Written as DNA, the CDR3 is TGTGCCAGCAGTGAATGGGAAAAACTGTTTTTT. Protein sequence: CASSEWEKLFF.